This T cell receptor (beta chain) was captured in a study of T cells in tumors after PD-1 blockade. Clones were read by immunoSEQ multiplex PCR, and TCRdb kept only the in-frame ones, dropping some. The table shows some 60,000 clones, with roughly 75% occurring only once. The CDR3 runs to 15 residues. CDR1 is SGHNT, CDR2 YENEEA, per germline. J lost 0 bases, V lost 5 bases, and 6 bases had no gene match. The source is a human donor with basal cell carcinoma. The sequencing here drew on PBMCs, taken before anti-PD-1 treatment. This sequence joins TRBV11-3 and TRBJ2-7, with TRBD1 identical over 8 bases. CDR3 DNA sequence: TGTGCCAGCAGCCCCTGGACAGGGAGCTCCTACGAGCAGTACTTC. Encoded protein: CASSPWTGSSYEQYF.